These 2 T cell receptor beta chains were all obtained from the same sample, sequenced in a study of cytomegalovirus exposure and HLA in healthy donors. Vbeta (60) and Jbeta (13) primers were used in the PCR. Only in-frame clones appear in the TCRdb table, and some are missing; sequencing was by immunoSEQ multiplex PCR. The sample holds around 150,000 clones, about 79% seen once. The specimen sequenced was PBMCs. The receptors here all came from a woman aged 45-60 years in good health and CMV-seropositive.

In its sample, this clone was seen a few times. The V gene is TRBV6-5, the J gene TRBJ2-7; D ambiguous. Germline V lookup: CDR1 MNHEY, CDR2 SVGAGI. The CDR3 is 14 residues long. V was trimmed by 0 bases and J by 4 bases, leaving 10 bases between them. CDR3 nucleotides: TGTGCCAGCAGTTACTCGTACAGCACTTACGAGCAGTACTTC. Its translation: CASSYSYSTYEQYF.

This rearrangement joins TRBV7-9 to TRBJ1-3, with TRBD1 matching over 8 bases. Germline CDR1 and CDR2: SEHNR and FQNEAQ (reference sequence). V gave up 6 bases and J gave up 3 bases; unmatched junction bases: 4. The CDR3 contains 14 residues. For the CDR3, the DNA is TGTGCCAGCAGTTTGACAGGGGTTGGAAACACCATATATTTT. This encodes CASSLTGVGNTIYF.